The rows below give T cell receptor beta chains drawn from one sample of a study of T cell responses to AZD1222 COVID-19 vaccine. Repertoires were generated with immunoSEQ multiplex PCR, while TCRdb's copy carries only in-frame clones and drops some. The sample has 180,000 or so clones, 85% to 95% seen once. The specimen was peripheral blood, collected 28 days after the second dose of the MenACWY control vaccine. These receptors originate from an adult who received the MenACWY meningococcal vaccine as a control. CDR3s include the opening cysteine and the closing phenylalanine or tryptophan. Each record gives: J gene, V gene, clone size, D gene, CDR3 DNA, CDR3 protein. The D gene is left open where the match is weak. Clone size is stated in some rows and not others, as once, few, many or a class when expanded.

TRBJ1-1,TRBV11-2,-,-,TGTGCCAGCAGCGACGGAATAATGAACACTGAAGCTTTCTTT,CASSDGIMNTEAFF
TRBJ2-7,TRBV27,once,TRBD1,TGTGCCAGCAGTTTTGGGACAGGGTCAAGCGAGCAGTACTTC,CASSFGTGSSEQYF
TRBJ1-5,TRBV18,-,-,TGTGCCAGCTCACCAGGGAGGAATCAGCCCCAGCATTTT,CASSPGRNQPQHF
TRBJ1-1,TRBV2,-,-,TGTGCCAGCAGTGTTTCGGATTACACTGAAGCTTTCTTT,CASSVSDYTEAFF
TRBJ1-5,TRBV7-9,-,-,TGTGCCAGCAGCATGGGCCAGGGCTCCTCCAGGCAGCCCCAGCATTTT,CASSMGQGSSRQPQHF
TRBJ1-5,TRBV5-1,-,TRBD1,TGCGCCAGCAGCCTGGGACAGGGAGTTAACCAGCCCCAGCATTTT,CASSLGQGVNQPQHF
TRBJ2-7,TRBV7-8,-,-,TGTGCCAGCAGCTTATTCGGAGGATACGAGCAGTACTTC,CASSLFGGYEQYF
TRBJ2-2,TRBV5-1,-,-,TGCGCCAGCAGCTTGTACGGGGACGGGGAGCTGTTTTTT,CASSLYGDGELFF
TRBJ1-2,TRBV6-5,-,-,TGTGCCAGCAGTACAGGACAGTTATATGGCTACACCTTC,CASSTGQLYGYTF
TRBJ1-3,TRBV6-5,-,TRBD1,TGTGCCAGCAGTTACTCGAGGGGGCTCCCTGGAAACACCATATATTTT,CASSYSRGLPGNTIYF
TRBJ2-2,TRBV3-1/TRBV3-2,-,TRBD2,TGTGCCAGCAGCCTAACAGCGGGGTTCGGCGGGGAGCTGTTTTTT,CASSLTAGFGGELFF
TRBJ1-5,TRBV6-5,-,TRBD1,TGTGCCAGCAGTTACCGAGGACAGGGCCAGCCCCAGCATTTT,CASSYRGQGQPQHF
TRBJ2-3,TRBV4-1,-,TRBD1,TGCGCCAGCAGCCTTAGAGTGGGACAGGGAACAGATACGCAGTATTTT,CASSLRVGQGTDTQYF
TRBJ1-2,TRBV5-6,-,-,TGTGCCAGCAGCTTCGGGTTCGGTGGCTACACCTTC,CASSFGFGGYTF
TRBJ1-4,TRBV7-9,-,TRBD1,TGTGCCAGCGGACAATGGGGCAGACACAGGGGGGATGAAAAACTGTTTTTT,CASGQWGRHRGDEKLFF
TRBJ1-2,TRBV4-1,once,-,TGCGCCAGCAGCCAAGTTCAGGGGACGAACTATGGCTACACCTTC,CASSQVQGTNYGYTF
TRBJ1-4,TRBV4-3,-,TRBD1,TGCGCCAGCAGCCTTAACAGGGGCACTAATGAAAAACTGTTTTTT,CASSLNRGTNEKLFF
TRBJ1-5,TRBV19,-,-,TGTGCCAGTCGTGGGGGCCCGGGTCAGCCCCAGCATTTT,CASRGGPGQPQHF
TRBJ1-1,TRBV18,-,-,TGTGCCAGCTCACCACGGGGAGGGGACACTGAAGCTTTCTTT,CASSPRGGDTEAFF
TRBJ1-3,TRBV19,once,TRBD1,TGTGCCAGTAGCCGCGGGACAGGGAACACCATATATTTT,CASSRGTGNTIYF
TRBJ1-1,TRBV19,-,-,TGTGCCAGTAGTATTAGTGGGACAACGAACACTGAAGCTTTCTTT,CASSISGTTNTEAFF
TRBJ1-1,TRBV7-5,-,-,TGTGTCAGAAGCTTAGACGGGACAGGGCATGGCACTGAAGCTTTCTTT,CVRSLDGTGHGTEAFF
TRBJ2-3,TRBV28,-,TRBD2,TGTGCCAGCAGGCCAGGACTAGCGTCCACAGATACGCAGTATTTT,CASRPGLASTDTQYF
TRBJ1-1,TRBV19,-,TRBD1,TGTGCCAGTAGAATCATGGGACAGAAGAACACTGAAGCTTTCTTT,CASRIMGQKNTEAFF
TRBJ1-1,TRBV7-2,-,-,TGTGCCAGCAGCTCCGTCCGGAACACTGAAGCTTTCTTT,CASSSVRNTEAFF
TRBJ1-2,TRBV3-1/TRBV3-2,-,-,TGTGCCAGCAGCCAAGCGGGCAGTAACTATGGCTACACCTTC,CASSQAGSNYGYTF
TRBJ1-5,TRBV29-1,-,-,TGCAGCGTACAGGAGAATAGCAATCAGCCCCAGCATTTT,CSVQENSNQPQHF
TRBJ1-1,TRBV5-8,-,-,TGTGCCAGCATCAACGGAGGGAACACTGAAGCTTTCTTT,CASINGGNTEAFF